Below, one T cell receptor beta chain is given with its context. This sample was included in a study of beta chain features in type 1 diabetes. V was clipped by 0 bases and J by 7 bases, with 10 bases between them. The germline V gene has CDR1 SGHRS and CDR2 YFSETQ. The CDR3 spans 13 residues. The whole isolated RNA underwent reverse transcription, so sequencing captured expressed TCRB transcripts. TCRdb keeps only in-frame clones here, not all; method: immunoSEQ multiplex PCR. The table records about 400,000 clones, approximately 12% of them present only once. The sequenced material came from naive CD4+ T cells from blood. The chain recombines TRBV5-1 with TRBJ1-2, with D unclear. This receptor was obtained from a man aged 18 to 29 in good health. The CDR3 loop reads CASSLASGSGYTF. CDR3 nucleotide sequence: TGCGCCAGCAGCTTGGCGTCCGGGTCTGGCTACACCTTC.